Each of the 15 T cell receptor beta chains below was sequenced from the same sample in a study of cytomegalovirus exposure and HLA in healthy donors. A multiplex PCR was run with 60 Vbeta primers and 13 Jbeta primers. Profiled with immunoSEQ multiplex PCR; TCRdb holds only in-frame clones, not every one. The repertoire holds 150,000 to 200,000 clones, with 71% as singletons. The specimen sequenced was PBMCs. These receptors were taken from a woman aged 25 to 45 in good health and CMV-seronegative.

This clone was seen a few times. This chain links TRBV2 with TRBJ2-1; D not certain. V lost 9 bases to trimming and J lost 4 bases, with 7 bases between them. Germline CDR1 is SNHLY and CDR2 is FYNNEI. This CDR3 has 11 residues. In nucleotides, the CDR3 is TGTGCCAGGTACAGATACAATGAGCAGTTCTTC. It specifies CARYRYNEQFF.

This sequence joins TRBV7-6 and TRBJ1-1; D remains ambiguous. This CDR3 contains 14 residues. Germline-derived CDR1 and CDR2 are SGHVS and FNYEAQ. V was trimmed by 2 bases and J by 6 bases, leaving 13 bases between them. CDR3 region: CASSLFAPPAEAFF. The CDR3 nucleotides are TGTGCCAGCAGCTTATTCGCTCCCCCGGCTGAAGCTTTCTTT.

The J gene is TRBJ2-5, the V gene TRBV28; D unresolved. The CDR3 runs to 15 residues. Trimming removed 2 bases from V and 5 bases from J, with 15 bases in between. CDR1 MDHEN and CDR2 SYDVKM come from the germline V gene. The CDR3 protein is CASSLNPEVAETQYF. The CDR3 DNA follows: TGTGCCAGCAGTTTAAACCCCGAGGTGGCGGAGACCCAGTACTTC.

The V and J genes are TRBV9 and TRBJ2-7, with a possible D match to TRBD1 (5 bases). Germline CDR1 SGDLS, CDR2 YYNGEE. The CDR3 length is 13 residues. V was shortened by 7 bases and J by 5 bases, with 16 bases between the two germline ends. The CDR3 protein is CASSTRDTHEQYF. The CDR3 nucleotides read TGTGCCAGCTCTACCAGGGATACTCACGAGCAGTACTTC.

This rearrangement joins TRBV9 to TRBJ2-1; 8 bases match TRBD2. Per the germline V gene, CDR1 is SGDLS and CDR2 is YYNGEE. The CDR3 length is 15 residues. Trimming removed 2 bases from V and 7 bases from J; junction bases left unmatched: 8. CDR3 sequence (DNA): TGTGCCAGCAGCGTGGGGCGGGAGGTCCGAAATGAGCAGTTCTTC. It yields the protein CASSVGREVRNEQFF.

The genes are TRBV2 and TRBJ2-1, with TRBD1 as a possible D gene (6 bases). Looked up from germline, CDR1 is SNHLY and CDR2 is FYNNEI. The ends were cut back, 2 bases at V and 4 bases at J, with 12 bases in the middle. The CDR3 runs 15 residues. CDR3 sequence: CASSETGLRYNEQFF. CDR3 sequence (DNA): TGTGCCAGCAGTGAAACAGGGCTACGTTACAATGAGCAGTTCTTC.

This clone was picked up one time. This chain joins TRBV28 and TRBJ1-2; D is uncertain. Germline assignment: CDR1 MDHEN and CDR2 SYDVKM. V lost 10 bases to trimming and J lost 2 bases, with 14 bases between them. CDR3 size: 13 residues. The CDR3 protein is CATLLDWNYGYTF. CDR3 DNA: TGTGCCACCCTACTCGATTGGAACTATGGCTACACCTTC.

In nucleotides, the CDR3 is TGCGCCAGCAGCCAAGAACAGGGGACTGGGGCCAACGTCCTGACTTTC. It yields the protein CASSQEQGTGANVLTF. The chain is built from TRBV4-3 and TRBJ2-6, with 7 bases that match TRBD1. CDR3 length: 16 residues. Germline V gene data show CDR1 as LGHNA and CDR2 as YSLEER. The V segment lost 0 bases and the J segment 2 bases; nucleotides outside the gene matches: 1.

The chain uses TRBV28 and TRBJ2-1; the D gene is possibly TRBD2 (6 bases). Per germline, CDR1 MDHEN and CDR2 SYDVKM. The CDR3 spans 14 residues. The V and J ends lost 3 bases and 7 bases respectively, with 13 bases between them. This chain's CDR3 is CASSLPGGGNEQFF. CDR3 coding DNA: TGTGCCAGCAGTTTGCCCGGGGGTGGTAATGAGCAGTTCTTC.

This clone appeared a few times. The chain couples TRBV18 to TRBJ1-5; 7 bases fit TRBD1. The CDR3 runs 18 residues. V lost 3 bases and J lost 0; bases outside the gene matches: 11. CDR1 KGHSH and CDR2 LQKENI come from the germline V gene. CDR3: CASSPTTGDPYSNQPQHF. The CDR3 DNA follows: TGTGCCAGCTCACCGACCACAGGGGACCCTTATAGCAATCAGCCCCAGCATTTT. The full variable domain, completed using reference TRBV18 and TRBJ1-5, is NAGVMQNPRHLVRRRGQEARLRCSPMKGHSHVYWYRQLPEEGLKFMVYLQKENIIDESGMPKERFSAEFPKEGPSILRIQQVVRGDSAAYFCASSPTTGDPYSNQPQHFGDGTRLSIL.

This clone was observed a handful of times. The gene calls are TRBV6-5 and TRBJ1-6; D is unclear. The V gene lost 6 bases and the J gene lost 7 bases, with 13 bases spanning the gap. Germline V lookup: CDR1 MNHEY, CDR2 SVGAGI. The CDR3 is 14 amino acids. The CDR3 nucleotides read TGTGCCAGCAGGGGAGGTGGCGAGAATTCACCCCTCCACTTT. It yields the protein CASRGGGENSPLHF.

The chain has TRBV9 and TRBJ2-3, with 11 bases fitting TRBD1. The CDR3 runs to 15 residues. Germline values: CDR1 SGDLS, CDR2 YYNGEE. V shed 1 base and J 5 bases; nucleotides not matched to a gene: 3. CDR3 DNA sequence: TGTGCCAGCAGCGTACGGACAGGGGGCGTAGATACGCAGTATTTT. It is translated as CASSVRTGGVDTQYF.

The genes are TRBV27 and TRBJ2-7; no definite D call. The germline V gene encodes CDR1 MNHEY and CDR2 SMNVEV (reference sequence). The length of the CDR3 is 13 residues. Between the trimmed V and J ends, which lost 4 bases and 2 bases, there was a span of 9 bases. DNA of the CDR3: TGTGCCAGCAGTTACAGTTCGACCTACGAGCAGTACTTC. Protein sequence: CASSYSSTYEQYF.

V gene TRBV7-6 combines with J gene TRBJ2-3, with D unclear. The CDR3 has 13 residues. Germline values: CDR1 SGHVS, CDR2 FNYEAQ. Trimming took off 1 base at V and 2 bases at J, with 4 bases between the two ends. CDR3 region: CASSLDYTDTQYF. In nucleotides, the CDR3 is TGTGCCAGCAGCTTAGATTACACAGATACGCAGTATTTT.

The V call is TRBV6-4, the J call TRBJ2-3, with TRBD2 matching over 9 bases. After removal of 3 bases from V and 4 bases from J, the junction contained 2 bases not matched to a gene. Germline values: CDR1 MRHNA, CDR2 SNTAGT. The CDR3 covers 14 residues. The CDR3 DNA reads TGTGCCAGCAGTGAGGCGGGAGGGGCAGATACGCAGTATTTT. Its translation: CASSEAGGADTQYF.